This TCR beta chain derives from a study of OX40 agonist ivuxolimab in advanced cancers. Turning to the study itself: It was ivuxolimab, an agonistic anti-OX40 (CD134) antibody, that patients were treated with.

Study-level points and caveats: In a subset of nonresponders, normalized T-cell clonal expansion was also low.

The CDR3 length is 14 residues. V lost 5 bases and J lost 5; bases outside the gene matches: 6. Germline V gene sequence: CDR1 SEHNR, CDR2 FQNEAQ (reference sequence). Here immunoSEQ multiplex PCR was the method, and the copy in TCRdb shows in-frame clones only, minus some. The table lists about 69,000 clones, roughly nine tenths of them singletons. About this clone itself: What it binds is not known.

Sequenced material: CD4+ or CD8+ T cells sorted from blood, taken in a trial of the OX40 agonist ivuxolimab. The V and J genes are TRBV7-9 and TRBJ2-5, with TRBD2 matching 9 bases. The origin of this receptor is an adult with an advanced solid tumor such as melanoma, head and neck, liver or kidney cancer. CDR3 sequence: CASSQLAGGETQYF. DNA for the CDR3: TGTGCCAGCAGCCAACTAGCGGGTGGTGAGACCCAGTACTTC.